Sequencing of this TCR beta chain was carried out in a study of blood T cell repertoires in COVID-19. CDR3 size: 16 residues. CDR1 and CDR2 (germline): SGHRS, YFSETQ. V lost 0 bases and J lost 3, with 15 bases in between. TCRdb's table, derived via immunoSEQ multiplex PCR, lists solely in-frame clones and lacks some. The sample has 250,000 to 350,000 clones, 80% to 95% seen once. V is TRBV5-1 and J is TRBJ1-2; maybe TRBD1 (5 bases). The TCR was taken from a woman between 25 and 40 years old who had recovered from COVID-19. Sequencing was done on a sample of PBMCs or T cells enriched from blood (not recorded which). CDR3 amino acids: CASSLASSRADYGYTF. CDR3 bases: TGCGCCAGCAGCTTGGCCTCGTCCAGGGCCGACTATGGCTACACCTTC.